In this sample, the clone carrying this T cell receptor beta chain turned up many times. The target antigen is unknown. Beta-chain TCR CDR3 regions were amplified from RNA transcripts. HTBI-primed RT-PCR formed the first round, and a multiplex PCR formed the second. From the multiplex PCR reads, TCRdb called clonotypes with MiXCR, one entry per CDR3 protein. This table holds some 380,000 distinct CDR3 sequences, 15% to 19% found once. No progression to ophthalmopathy over 18 months defined stable hyperthyroidism. The authors enrolled newly diagnosed hyperthyroidism patients aged 18 to 65 with under 2 months' duration. Serum thyroxine and TRAb, along with clinical symptoms, thyroid ultrasound and orbital computed tomography, were what diagnosis relied on. The sample belongs to a study of Graves' ophthalmopathy and Graves' hyperthyroidism. Study results and limitations: From stable hyperthyroidism, ophthalmopathy was separated by a 13-signature model with just under 90% sensitivity and about 81% specificity.

Sequenced: peripheral blood. This receptor was identified in a woman aged 18 to 35 with stable Graves' hyperthyroidism.

CDR3 region: CASIMGPGLGNTIYF. The CDR3 nucleotides are TGTGCCAGCATTATGGGACCCGGGCTCGGAAACACCATATATTTT. This chain uses TRBV6-5 with TRBJ1-3, with a weak D call TRBD1 (5 bases). Trimming left V 7 bases short and J 4 bases short, with 17 bases between. The germline CDR1 and CDR2 sequences are MNHEY and SVGAGI. CDR3 length: 15 residues.